Shown below are 14 T cell receptor beta chains from a single sample sequenced in a study of shared clonotypes between healthy human individuals. Assay: immunoSEQ multiplex PCR; the TCRdb copy retains only in-frame clones and omits some. The sample has more than 400,000 clones; roughly 80% are singletons. The specimen sequenced was PBMCs. These receptor sequences come from a middle-aged woman in good health. Some clones in this sample may be carry-over from other donors' samples.

This clone was counted a few times. A much larger clone sits a single nucleotide away, making a read error possible. Other DNA variants within this sample encode the same CDR3. This chain uses TRBV5-4 with TRBJ2-7; D not resolved. V was shortened by 1 base and J by 0 bases, with 8 bases between the two germline ends. Germline assignment: CDR1 SGHNT and CDR2 YYREEE (reference sequence). The length of the CDR3 is 14 residues. DNA of the CDR3: TGTGCCAGCAGCTTGTTAGGGAACTCCTACGAGCAGTACTTC. It translates to CASSLLGNSYEQYF.

V is TRBV6-1 and J is TRBJ2-7; D possibly corresponds to TRBD1 (5 bases). Germline assignment: CDR1 MNHNS and CDR2 SASEGT. This CDR3 is 15 amino acids long. Trimming took 1 base from V and 5 from J, leaving 15 bases between them. The CDR3 here is CASSEVGQGFDEQYF. CDR3 nucleotide sequence: TGTGCCAGCAGTGAAGTGGGCCAGGGTTTCGACGAGCAGTACTTC.

This clone was detected only once. The chain is built from TRBV7-7 and TRBJ2-7; the match to TRBD2 covers 13 bases. V dropped 5 bases and J dropped 5; count of bases not matched to a gene: 3. Germline assignment: CDR1 SSHAT and CDR2 FNYEAQ (reference sequence). This CDR3 comprises 14 residues. CDR3 sequence: CASSPGLAGNEQYF. CDR3 DNA sequence: TGTGCCAGCAGCCCGGGACTAGCGGGAAACGAGCAGTACTTC.

The rearrangement uses TRBV14 and TRBJ2-7; D not certain. The V gene's germline CDR1 is SGHDN and CDR2 FVKESK. The CDR3 has 13 residues. The V and J ends lost 0 bases and 5 bases respectively, with 8 bases between them. DNA of the CDR3: TGTGCCAGCAGCCAAGAGCTAACTAACGAGCAGTACTTC. Its protein product is CASSQELTNEQYF.

The V and J genes are TRBV5-6 and TRBJ1-2; D is undetermined. The CDR3 has 11 residues. V was shortened by 4 bases and J by 5 bases, with 6 bases between the two germline ends. Germline V CDR1 and CDR2: SGHDT, YYEEEE. Here the CDR3 DNA reads TGTGCCAGCAGCGGAGGGTATGGCTACACCTTC. It specifies CASSGGYGYTF.

The CDR3 loop reads CASSRDPGTSGSNEQFF. The CDR3 coding sequence is TGTGCCAGCAGCCGAGACCCCGGGACTAGCGGGTCTAATGAGCAGTTCTTC. The V and J genes are TRBV4-2 and TRBJ2-1, with 12 bases identical to TRBD2. Germline V gene data show CDR1 as LGHNA and CDR2 as YNFKEQ. The CDR3 spans 17 residues. V shed 4 bases and J 7 bases; nucleotides not matched to a gene: 11.

The CDR3 protein is CASSPRNSPPFGEQYF. CDR3 bases: TGTGCCAGCAGCCCCCGAAATTCCCCCCCTTTCGGCGAGCAGTATTTT. The J gene is TRBJ2-3, the V gene TRBV11-2; D is ambiguous. The CDR3 has 16 residues. V gave up 5 bases and J gave up 11 bases, with 26 bases separating them. The germline gives CDR1 SGHAT, CDR2 FQNNGV.

This clone showed up many times. The chain employs TRBV18 and TRBJ1-3; D is unclear. The V gene's germline CDR1 is KGHSH and CDR2 LQKENI. The CDR3 spans 17 residues. V was clipped by 6 bases and J by 1 base, with 19 bases between them. CDR3 in DNA: TGTGCCAGCTCCCGGGATCATCAGAGAGGTTCTGGAAACACCATATATTTT. As protein: CASSRDHQRGSGNTIYF.

Concerning this clone itself: An end of the junction does not agree with germline; a read error may underlie this. The rearrangement links TRBV4-2 to TRBJ2-7; D might be TRBD1 or TRBD2, each matching 5 bases. The CDR3 extends over 16 amino acids. Per the germline V gene, CDR1 is LGHNA and CDR2 is YNFKEQ. This CDR3 reads CACSQDEGQGVDEQYF. In DNA form, the CDR3 reads TGTGCCTGCAGCCAAGACGAGGGGCAGGGCGTCGACGAGCAGTACTTT.

The chain has TRBV5-1 and TRBJ2-7, with 7 bases aligning to TRBD1. The CDR3 consists of 15 residues. V was pared by 0 bases and J by 3 bases, with 6 bases of the junction left unmatched. From germline, CDR1 is SGHRS and CDR2 YFSETQ. In nucleotides, the CDR3 is TGCGCCAGCAGCTTGGCCAGGGACAGACTCTACGAGCAGTACTTC. Its protein is CASSLARDRLYEQYF.

The V gene is TRBV7-6, the J gene TRBJ2-2; D not certain. From germline, CDR1 is SGHVS and CDR2 FNYEAQ. Trimming cost V 3 bases and J 7 bases, with 9 bases left between them. The CDR3 runs to 13 residues. The CDR3 coding sequence is TGTGCCAGCAGCTTGTCGGTTAACGGGGAGCTGTTTTTT. Residues: CASSLSVNGELFF. The full variable domain, completed using reference TRBV7-6 and TRBJ2-2, is GAGVSQSPRYKVTKRGQDVALRCDPISGHVSLYWYRQALGQGPEFLTYFNYEAQQDKSGLPNDRFSAERPEGSISTLTIQRTEQRDSAMYRCASSLSVNGELFFGEGSRLTVL.

The chain recombines TRBV30 with TRBJ1-2, with 7 bases aligning to TRBD1. With 4 bases clipped from V and 8 bases from J, the junction kept 13 bases outside the gene matches. Germline V gene sequence: CDR1 GTSNPN, CDR2 SVGIG (reference sequence). This CDR3 region has 14 residues. In nucleotides, the CDR3 is TGTGCCTGGAACCAGGGACAGTCGACCTTGGGCTACACCTTC. Residues: CAWNQGQSTLGYTF.

The chain couples TRBV30 to TRBJ1-4; unclear D gene. The length of the CDR3 is 15 residues. CDR1 GTSNPN and CDR2 SVGIG come from the germline V gene (reference sequence). The germline V and J ends were trimmed by 0 bases and 1 base, with 9 bases remaining between them. This CDR3 reads CAWSVSYGTNEKLFF. CDR3 coding DNA: TGTGCCTGGAGTGTATCTTATGGAACTAATGAAAAACTGTTTTTT. The full variable domain, rest sourced from reference TRBV30 and TRBJ1-4, is SQTIHQWPATLVQPVGSPLSLECTVEGTSNPNLYWYRQAAGRGLQLLFYSVGIGQISSEVPQNLSASRPQDRQFILSSKKLLLSDSGFYLCAWSVSYGTNEKLFFGSGTQLSVL.

The chain combines TRBV4-1 with TRBJ2-4, with unresolved D. V lost 4 bases, J lost 3 bases, and 13 bases lay in between. Germline-derived CDR1 and CDR2 are MGHRA and YSYEKL. The length of the CDR3 is 15 residues. CDR3 sequence reads: CASSPQGMVKNIQYF. CDR3 in DNA: TGCGCCAGCAGCCCCCAAGGGATGGTCAAAAACATTCAGTACTTC.